Below are 27 T cell receptor beta chains sequenced from a single sample in a study of blood T cells in healthy people across ages. Using a J-beta primer mix together with a sample-barcoded 5' primer, a second PCR was run for roughly 6 to 11 cycles. TCRdb re-derived calls from the 5' RACE reads in MiXCR, one entry per CDR3 protein. The table includes around 780,000 distinct CDR3 sequences, about 56% detected once. Sequenced material: blood. The source of these receptors is a man aged 35 to 55 in good health.

This chain links TRBV7-9 with TRBJ2-3, with a tentative D call TRBD2 (6 bases). V gave up 2 bases and J gave up 2 bases, with 14 bases separating them. The CDR3 totals 16 residues. Germline V gene data show CDR1 as SEHNR and CDR2 as FQNEAQ (reference sequence). The CDR3 nucleotides read TGTGCCAGCAGCTTATTGCGGGACTTAGACACAGATACGCAGTATTTT. This encodes CASSLLRDLDTDTQYF.

This clonotype was seen a handful of times. One end of the junction does not line up with germline, which may come from a read error. The chain combines TRBV7-7 with TRBJ2-1, with 7 bases aligning to TRBD2. The germline V gene encodes CDR1 SSHAT and CDR2 FNYEAQ (reference sequence). The CDR3 runs to 14 residues. The CDR3 loop reads CASSFGLDFNEQFF. CDR3 coding DNA: TGTGCTAGCAGCTTCGGACTAGATTTCAATGAGCAGTTCTTC.

V usage is TRBV7-3 and J usage is TRBJ2-1; 9 nucleotides agree with TRBD2. There are 15 residues in the CDR3. Trimming took 6 bases from V and 5 from J; bases not matched to a gene: 8. The germline gives CDR1 SGHTA, CDR2 FQGTGA. The CDR3 spells CASSSAGGLHNEQFF. Written as DNA, the CDR3 is TGTGCCAGCAGTTCAGCGGGGGGCCTCCACAATGAGCAGTTCTTC.

The genes are TRBV10-3 and TRBJ2-3, with 11 positions matching TRBD2. The CDR3 loop spans 16 amino acids. Germline CDR1 and CDR2: ENHRY and SYGVKD. V lost 5 bases, J lost 2 bases, and 6 bases stayed unmatched. CDR3 sequence reads: CAISQTSGRVTDTQYF. The CDR3 DNA sequence: TGTGCCATCAGTCAAACTAGCGGGAGAGTCACAGATACGCAGTATTTT.

The rearrangement uses TRBV11-2 and TRBJ2-2; 8 bases match TRBD2. V lost 1 base, J lost 1 base, and 17 bases stayed unmatched. The germline V gene encodes CDR1 SGHAT and CDR2 FQNNGV. There are 21 residues in the CDR3. The DNA for the CDR3 is TGTGCCAGCAGCTTAGTTTGGTCAACTAGCGGCGGTAATGGGAACACCGGGGAGCTGTTTTTT. This sequence encodes CASSLVWSTSGGNGNTGELFF.

The CDR3 DNA sequence: TGTGCCAGCATTGGTTGGGGTATGAACACTGAAGCTTTCTTT. Protein: CASIGWGMNTEAFF. The chain couples TRBV25-1 to TRBJ1-1; D is unclear. CDR3 length equals 14 residues. Trimming stripped 7 bases from V and 0 bases from J, with 12 bases between. Germline V gene data show CDR1 as MGHDK and CDR2 as SYGVNS.

In this sample, this clonotype turned up a few times. This rearrangement joins TRBV6-6 to TRBJ2-7; 8 nucleotides align to TRBD2. The last part of the DNA fits TRBJ2-5 better; the J call may be wrong. This CDR3 spans 14 amino acids. Germline assignment: CDR1 MNHNY and CDR2 SVGAGI (reference sequence). CDR3 DNA sequence: TGTGCCACCTCTATGGCGGGGGGCCGGGAGACCCAGTACTTC. Translated, it gives CATSMAGGRETQYF.

The table lists this clonotype with a few counts. This chain connects TRBV4-3 to TRBJ2-5; D is perhaps TRBD1 or TRBD2 (5 bases each). V shed 0 bases and J shed 5 bases, with 16 bases lying between them. This CDR3 comprises 16 residues. Per the germline V gene, CDR1 is LGHNA and CDR2 is YSLEER. As DNA, the CDR3 is TGCGCCAGCAGCCAAGATTCGGGGCTACCTACCGAGACCCAGTACTTC. Amino acids: CASSQDSGLPTETQYF.

This clonotype was detected a few times. J is TRBJ2-1 and V is TRBV20-1; possibly TRBD2 for D (6 bases). The CDR3 is 13 amino acids. CDR1 is DFQATT and CDR2 is SNEGSKA in the germline V gene (reference sequence). V lost 1 base to trimming and J lost 10 bases, with 14 bases between them. CDR3 sequence: CSARAGGEVEQFF. CDR3 DNA sequence: TGCAGTGCTAGAGCGGGTGGGGAGGTAGAGCAGTTCTTC.

The chain links TRBV27 to TRBJ1-5; no clear D gene. The CDR3 consists of 13 residues. V lost 6 bases and J lost 4, with 10 bases in between. The germline gives CDR1 MNHEY, CDR2 SMNVEV (reference sequence). CDR3 amino acids: CASRRAGNQPQHF. The CDR3 bases are TGTGCCAGCAGAAGGGCCGGAAATCAGCCCCAGCATTTT.

The CDR3 sequence: CATSSNRGFLNEQYF. The CDR3 DNA reads TGTGCCACCTCCTCCAACAGGGGTTTCTTGAACGAGCAGTACTTC. The chain couples TRBV28 to TRBJ2-4, with 7 bases lining up with TRBD1. The J call could be wrong; TRBJ2-7 is a better fit for the DNA end. The CDR3 runs to 15 residues. CDR1 and CDR2 from the germline V gene are MDHEN and SYDVKM.

The chain is built from TRBV28 and TRBJ2-7; D is possibly TRBD1 or TRBD2 (5 bases each). Trimming stripped 6 bases from V and 5 bases from J, with 17 bases between. The germline V gene has CDR1 MDHEN and CDR2 SYDVKM. The CDR3 totals 14 residues. CDR3 bases: TGTGCCAGCAGACCCGGGACCAGCAGGGACGAGCAGTACTTC. Its protein is CASRPGTSRDEQYF.

V is TRBV10-3 and J is TRBJ2-7; 7 bases line up with TRBD2. V lost 10 bases and J lost 2; bases outside the gene matches: 14. Germline CDR1 is ENHRY and CDR2 is SYGVKD. This CDR3 comprises 15 residues. CDR3 loop: CATRRPREDTYEQYF. In DNA form, the CDR3 reads TGTGCCACCAGGCGGCCTCGGGAGGACACCTACGAGCAGTACTTC.

The chain recombines TRBV28 with TRBJ2-5; 13 bases are a match to TRBD2. J lost 2 bases, V lost 5 bases, and 17 bases had no gene match. Germline values: CDR1 MDHEN, CDR2 SYDVKM. This CDR3 comprises 20 residues. CDR3 coding DNA: TGTGCCAGCAGTCCGATGGGTCCGGGACTAGCGGGGACAGATCAAGAGACCCAGTACTTC. Its protein is CASSPMGPGLAGTDQETQYF.

The J gene is TRBJ2-1, the V gene TRBV7-2; 11 nucleotides line up with TRBD2. Germline CDR1 is SGHTA and CDR2 is FQGNSA. The CDR3 totals 17 residues. The junction had 9 bases not matched to a gene; V was cut back by 1 base and J by 7 bases. The DNA of the CDR3 is TGTGCCAGCAGCTTAGGCGGGACTAGCGGAGCTAAGAATGAGCAGTTCTTC. Protein sequence: CASSLGGTSGAKNEQFF.

The chain uses TRBV5-5 and TRBJ2-3; 9 nucleotides agree with TRBD1. Losses at the gene ends were 3 bases for V and 2 bases for J; bases not matched to a gene: 4. The CDR3 covers 15 residues. Germline V gene data show CDR1 as SGHKS and CDR2 as YYEKEE (reference sequence). CDR3 sequence: CASSSYRGPTDTQYF. CDR3 coding DNA: TGTGCCAGCAGCTCTTACAGGGGGCCCACAGATACGCAGTATTTT.

This sequence joins TRBV28 and TRBJ1-2; 9 bases line up with TRBD1. Losses at the gene ends were 8 bases for V and 2 bases for J; bases not matched to a gene: 3. This CDR3 has 13 residues. Germline V gives CDR1 MDHEN, CDR2 SYDVKM. Written as DNA, the CDR3 is TGTGCCAGCGGGACAGGGACCAACTATGGCTACACCTTC. Translating it yields CASGTGTNYGYTF.

The chain employs TRBV29-1 and TRBJ1-5, with D possibly being TRBD1 (5 bases). With 7 bases removed from V and 5 bases from J, the gap between germline ends came to 15 bases. Germline-derived CDR1 and CDR2 are SQVTM and ANQGSEA. The CDR3 totals 13 residues. CDR3: CSAQQGAHQPQHF. CDR3 DNA sequence: TGCAGCGCACAACAAGGGGCCCATCAGCCCCAGCATTTT. Full variable domain (outside the CDR3, taken from reference TRBV29-1 and TRBJ1-5): SAVISQKPSRDICQRGTSLTIQCQVDSQVTMMFWYRQQPGQSLTLIATANQGSEATYESGFVIDKFPISRPNLTFSTLTVSNMSPEDSSIYLCSAQQGAHQPQHFGDGTRLSIL.

The chain's CDR3 is CSVRSGTGGWTGELFF. The CDR3 DNA is TGCAGCGTGAGATCCGGGACAGGGGGCTGGACCGGGGAGCTGTTTTTT. This chain links TRBV29-1 with TRBJ2-2; TRBD1 matches at 12 bases. The CDR3 contains 16 residues. V lost 6 bases to trimming and J lost 5 bases; unmatched junction nucleotides: 10. The germline CDR1 and CDR2 sequences are SQVTM and ANQGSEA.

The rearrangement uses TRBV14 and TRBJ1-5, with 7 bases aligning to TRBD1. The CDR3 runs 13 residues. Germline CDR1 is SGHDN and CDR2 is FVKESK. With V trimmed by 7 bases and J by 5 bases, 5 bases remained unmatched. This chain's CDR3 is CASTGGKYQPQHF. CDR3 DNA sequence: TGTGCCAGCACAGGGGGAAAATATCAGCCCCAGCATTTT.

This rearrangement joins TRBV20-1 to TRBJ2-3, with D tentatively TRBD1 or TRBD2 (5 bases each). Germline CDR1 reads DFQATT; CDR2 reads SNEGSKA (reference sequence). CDR3 length equals 11 residues. CDR3 sequence reads: CSGDSTDTQYF. Here the CDR3 DNA reads TGCAGCGGGGACAGCACAGATACGCAGTATTTT.

This clonotype was observed a handful of times. The chain is built from TRBV28 and TRBJ2-5; 7 bases align to TRBD1. There are 15 residues in the CDR3. Germline V gene lookup returns CDR1 MDHEN and CDR2 SYDVKM. V gave up 7 bases and J gave up 3 bases; unmatched junction bases: 11. DNA of the CDR3: TGTGCCAGCAAAAAACTAGACAGGGAAAAAGAGACCCAGTACTTC. Translated: CASKKLDREKETQYF.

This chain joins TRBV20-1 and TRBJ2-5; D possibly corresponds to TRBD2 (6 bases). CDR1 is DFQATT, CDR2 SNEGSKA, per germline (reference sequence). V gave up 6 bases and J gave up 5 bases, with 10 bases separating them. CDR3 length: 11 amino acids. CDR3 coding DNA: TGCAGTGCCGCGGGGCTGGAGACCCAGTACTTC. Translated, it gives CSAAGLETQYF.

This chain uses TRBV7-8 with TRBJ2-5, with D perhaps TRBD1 (6 bases). The CDR3 length is 14 residues. Trimming removed 5 bases from V and 3 bases from J, with 13 bases in between. CDR1 is SGHVS, CDR2 FQNEAQ, per germline. CDR3 DNA: TGTGCCAGCAGCACACTGAACAGGGAAGAGACCCAGTACTTC. Translating it yields CASSTLNREETQYF.

This clonotype has only a few counts. The V gene is TRBV2, the J gene TRBJ2-1; TRBD2 aligns across 11 bases. The ends lost 6 bases at V and 7 bases at J; junction bases unmatched: 11. The CDR3 totals 16 residues. Germline-derived CDR1 and CDR2 are SNHLY and FYNNEI. The CDR3 loop reads CASRDGLAGPRNEQFF. CDR3 nucleotide sequence: TGTGCCAGCAGGGACGGACTAGCGGGCCCGCGGAATGAGCAGTTCTTC.

This rearrangement joins TRBV3-1 to TRBJ2-4; 8 bases align to TRBD1. This CDR3 is 15 amino acids long. CDR1 is LGHDT and CDR2 is YNNKEL in the germline V gene (reference sequence). With V trimmed by 2 bases and J by 7 bases, 7 bases remained unmatched. CDR3 sequence reads: CASSQLPGGRNIQYF. The CDR3 DNA follows: TGTGCCAGCAGCCAACTCCCAGGGGGCCGGAACATTCAGTACTTC.

This sequence joins TRBV30 and TRBJ1-2; D might be TRBD1 (5 bases). The length of the CDR3 is 15 residues. Germline V gives CDR1 GTSNPN, CDR2 SVGIG (reference sequence). Trimming stripped 4 bases from V and 1 base from J, with 16 bases between. CDR3 DNA sequence: TGTGCCTGGACGGCTGGGGACGGAAATAACTATGGCTACACCTTC. Translated: CAWTAGDGNNYGYTF. Variable domain in full (rest from reference TRBV30 and TRBJ1-2): SQTIHQWPATLVQPVGSPLSLECTVEGTSNPNLYWYRQAAGRGLQLLFYSVGIGQISSEVPQNLSASRPQDRQFILSSKKLLLSDSGFYLCAWTAGDGNNYGYTFGSGTRLTVV.